Presented here are 6 T cell receptor beta chains from one specimen sequenced in a study of blood T cell repertoires in COVID-19. This table comes from immunoSEQ multiplex PCR, and its TCRdb copy is limited to in-frame clones, with some not included. The sample carries roughly 70,000 clones, just under 90% recorded once. The sample taken for sequencing was peripheral blood. The receptors derive from a man aged 55 to 70 with acute or convalescent COVID-19.

The chain employs TRBV4-2 and TRBJ2-7; TRBD1 agrees at 8 bases. V lost 0 bases to trimming and J lost 1 base; unmatched junction nucleotides: 11. Germline CDR1 reads LGHNA; CDR2 reads YNFKEQ. This CDR3 is built from 18 residues. CDR3 nucleotides: TGTGCCAGCAGCCAAGATCAGGGGGCAGGGGGCATGTCCTACGAGCAGTACTTC. It specifies CASSQDQGAGGMSYEQYF.

The CDR3 reads CASSRDRDRSNQPQHF. The CDR3 nucleotides are TGTGCCAGCAGCCGGGACAGGGACCGAAGCAATCAGCCCCAGCATTTT. The chain employs TRBV28 and TRBJ1-5, with 9 bases that match TRBD1. Unmatched junction bases numbered 7, after V lost 6 bases and J lost 1 base. The CDR3 has 16 residues. Looked up from germline, CDR1 is MDHEN and CDR2 is SYDVKM.

This chain links TRBV12-5 with TRBJ1-5, with D unclear. The germline CDR1 and CDR2 sequences are LGHNT and FRNRAP. CDR3 size: 16 residues. V shed 1 base and J shed 0 bases, with 10 bases lying between them. CDR3 amino acids: CASGLAHSSSNQPQHF. The CDR3 nucleotides read TGTGCTAGTGGTTTGGCACACAGCTCTAGCAATCAGCCCCAGCATTTT.

The chain couples TRBV4-1 to TRBJ1-1; 7 nucleotides match TRBD1. The V gene's germline CDR1 is MGHRA and CDR2 YSYEKL. J lost 5 bases, V lost 4 bases, and 4 bases had no gene match. This CDR3 has 13 amino acids. This CDR3 reads CASSLTGQTEAFF. In DNA, the CDR3 is TGCGCCAGCAGCCTGACAGGGCAAACTGAAGCTTTCTTT.

V and J are TRBV27 and TRBJ1-1, with 11 nucleotides matching TRBD1. The CDR3 is 14 residues long. The junction had 5 bases not matched to a gene; V was cut back by 8 bases and J by 3 bases. Germline V gene sequence: CDR1 MNHEY, CDR2 SMNVEV (reference sequence). CDR3 sequence (DNA): TGTGCCAGCGGGACAGGGGGGATTCACACTGAAGCTTTCTTT. Translation gives CASGTGGIHTEAFF.

This clone has a single count. This sequence joins TRBV9 and TRBJ1-2, with TRBD1 as a possible D gene (5 bases). The CDR3 is 16 residues long. V gave up 0 bases and J gave up 4 bases, with 16 bases separating them. The germline CDR1 and CDR2 sequences are SGDLS and YYNGEE. The CDR3 protein is CASSVDAQGYLYGYTF. In DNA form, the CDR3 reads TGTGCCAGCAGCGTAGACGCCCAGGGATACCTCTATGGCTACACCTTC. Using reference TRBV9 and TRBJ1-2 for the parts outside the CDR3, the full variable domain is DSGVTQTPKHLITATGQRVTLRCSPRSGDLSVYWYQQSLDQGLQFLIQYYNGEERAKGNILERFSAQQFPDLHSELNLSSLELGDSALYFCASSVDAQGYLYGYTFGSGTRLTVV.